The present entry profiles one TCR beta chain with its context. The antigen this receptor binds is unknown. The input lacks base qualities; no much larger clone sits a single base away. The CDR3 goes from the cysteine to the phenylalanine over 15 residues. Solely the CDR3 DNA is kept, with 45 bases framed from the first base. V gives up 6 bases and J gives up 8 bases, and the segment between their germline ends measures 22 bases. CDR1 and CDR2 were assigned from the germline V gene (reference sequence) as SEHNR and FQNEAQ. The 35 to 40 donors, aged roughly 6 to 95 years, were systemically healthy Caucasian individuals from Russia. Each donor gave 8 to 10 milliliters of peripheral blood, drawn into EDTA-treated Vacutainer tubes. Ficoll-Paque density-gradient centrifugation was used to isolate PBMCs, with at least 7 million per sample. Trizol reagent was used to extract total RNA from PBMCs, with at least 5.5 micrograms per sample. For every donor, an aliquot of PBMCs went through flow cytometry to measure the percentages of naive CD45RAhigh/CD27high T cells.

The record originates from a study of blood T cells in healthy people across ages (dated by TCRdb to the mid-2010s). General notes on the study: In model experiments, template switching captured about one uniquely barcoded TCR beta cDNA molecule for every two T cells. Age-related changes in TCR beta repertoire diversity were measured in the study by deep sequencing normalized with unique cDNA molecular identifiers. The donors were divided into four age groups: young (average approximately 16 years), middle-aged (around 37), aged (about 60) and long-lived (nearly 85). For two donors (one aged 18 to 30 and one aged 80 or older), the study analyzed two additional independent replicas of 1 million unique cDNA reads from the same blood draw. To avoid experimental bias, donors of different ages were distributed randomly across sequencing lanes.

Libraries were made using 5' RACE. Sequencing took place on an Illumina HiSeq 2500. A second PCR of about 6 to 12 cycles was run with a J-beta primer mix and a sample-barcoded 5' primer. A unique molecular identifier was introduced onto each TCR beta cDNA molecule by a template-switch 5' adaptor carrying 12 random nucleotides. Each sample yielded at least 3 million CDR3-containing paired-end reads. First-strand cDNA synthesis was performed from all RNA using the Mint cDNA synthesis kit, with priming by a TRBC-specific oligonucleotide. Following uracil-DNA glycosylase treatment, a first 18-cycle PCR with universal primers M1SS and BC2_uni_R was performed on all cDNA. The paper's processing steps were these. For normalization, 1 million high-quality reads, each with a distinct molecular identifier, were randomly selected from each sample. Instead of being binned into consensus sequences, reads with shared molecular identifiers were discarded. MiTCR, with a Q25 quality threshold and the strictest error-elimination algorithm, was used for CDR3 identification, clonotype clustering and error correction. Lower-bound total TCR beta diversity was estimated with a nonparametric unseen species model using Euler transformation. The public reads were reprocessed in TCRdb via fastp at Q25 and MiXCR, keeping in-frame beta chains. Every entry covers one CDR3 protein and lists the most common genes and DNA from its rows. V and J calls and clone size were set by TCRdb, not the authors. The sample table holds roughly 500,000 distinct CDR3 sequences, of which approximately 25% were seen once. The top ten hold less than 20% of the sample.

Broader findings and caveats from the paper: There was a strong correlation between observed TCR beta diversity and the percentage of naive T cells measured by flow cytometry. Compared with the aged group, more naive CD4+ T cells, fewer expanded clones and increased TCR diversity were shown by the long-lived group, suggesting age selection. Estimates of total diversity based on one million sequenced T cells were considered lower bounds and underestimates. Donor CMV infection status was unknown, potentially confounding age-related changes in expanded clonotypes. As age increased, observed TCR beta diversity per million T cells dropped in a roughly linear way, and a significant reduction was already evident by age roughly 36. Conclusive comparison of naive and antigen-experienced compartments was prevented by the profiling of bulk unsorted PBMCs.

The sequence links TRBV7-9 to TRBJ1-2; perhaps TRBD1 is the D gene, with 6 bases matching. Sample: blood. This TCR came from a woman aged 65 to 85 in good health. The nucleotide sequence is TGTGCCAGCAGTTTTCCCCAGCGACAGGCGGGCGGCTACACCTTC. It translates to CASSFPQRQAGGYTF.